This T cell receptor beta chain emerged from a study of T cell repertoires and HLA-DP antigens (dated by TCRdb to the late 2010s). Study-wide context: The study used an in vitro model of CD4+ T cell alloreactivity against allogeneic HLA-DP presented by transduced HeLa cells. The two alloantigens modelled structurally similar versus dissimilar alloantigens, differing from self at one and nine to ten peptide-binding groove amino acids, respectively. The three donors, two male and one female, ranged from the 18-to-29 to the 60-to-69 age band. An average DNA input of approximately 210 ng was used for sorted CD137+CD4+ samples, compared with around 1.2 ug for pre-culture CD4+ samples. General study outcomes and caveats: Limitations were identified as the inclusion of only a few donors, the use of a non-physiological HeLa antigen-presenting system, and the use of total CD4+ responder cells. Similar clonality (around 0.39) was observed for sorted CD137+ cells against both alloantigens, and this clonality was much higher than that observed in pre-culture samples (around 0.042). Naive and memory CD4+ repertoires were not analysed separately. Average cumulative frequency of clones undetected before culture was approximately 40% against one allele and approximately 53% against the other.

TCRB CDR3 regions were amplified with the immunoSEQ multiplex PCR using forward primers for 54 TRBV segments and reverse primers for 13 TRBJ segments. Pre-culture CD4+ samples were sequenced at deep resolution, targeting some 220,000 T cell genomes. Sequencing of amplicons was performed on an Illumina HiSeq System, and 87 bp reads covering the CDR3 were generated. The authors' analysis ran thus. PCR and sequencing errors in the reads were corrected, and alignment to IMGT reference sequences was used to define CDR3 regions. Synthetic template pools were used to estimate the numbers of templates and unique rearrangements. Clonality was calculated as 1 minus Pielou's evenness. The Daley-Smith estimator was used to estimate richness. Repertoire overlap was measured with Morisita's index. Clones present in cultured samples but not detected in the pre-culture repertoire of the same donor were defined as low-abundance clones. The source is immuneACCESS, and TCRdb retained only in-frame sequences with V and J called. Part of the clones is not carried over; for the studies checked, unresolved V genes explain less than half of this, and the remainder is unexplained. D and trimming were read from the DNA, whereas the V and J calls and clone size are those reported in that table. The sample yields roughly 73,000 clones; about four fifths were counted once. Roughly 1.5% of the sample goes to the ten largest clones.

Magnetic bead negative selection was used to isolate untouched CD4+ T cells from Ficoll-separated PBMC, with purity averaging 97.7%. Magnetic beads were used to isolate untouched CD4+ T cells from Ficoll-separated PBMC, giving approximately 98% purity with negligible CD8+ contamination. Peripheral blood mononuclear cells came from the buffy coats of a few healthy blood donors. CMV seronegative status was shared by all three donors. The DNeasy Blood & Tissue Kit was used for extraction of genomic DNA. TCRB sequencing was performed on genomic DNA from sorted CD137+CD4+ cells and pre-culture CD4+ baseline samples from each subject. V is reduced by 4 bases and J by 0 bases, leaving a spacing of 7 bases between them. The germline V gene sets CDR1 to SGHTA and CDR2 to FQGTGA. The CDR3 has 15 amino acids, counting the end cysteine and phenylalanine. Only the CDR3 part of the read is kept: 45 bases, read in frame from the first base.

A remark on this clone: Its antigen has not been determined. The sample holds no much larger clone one base away, and base qualities are not on file.

Recombination linked TRBV7-3 to TRBJ2-6; too little of a D gene remains to name it. This sequence originates from a man in his 60s in good health and CMV-seronegative. Material: CD4+ T cells from PBMCs. This receptor has the CDR3 CASSSSYSGANVLTF. The nucleotide sequence reads TGTGCCAGCAGCTCAAGTTACTCTGGGGCCAACGTCCTGACTTTC.